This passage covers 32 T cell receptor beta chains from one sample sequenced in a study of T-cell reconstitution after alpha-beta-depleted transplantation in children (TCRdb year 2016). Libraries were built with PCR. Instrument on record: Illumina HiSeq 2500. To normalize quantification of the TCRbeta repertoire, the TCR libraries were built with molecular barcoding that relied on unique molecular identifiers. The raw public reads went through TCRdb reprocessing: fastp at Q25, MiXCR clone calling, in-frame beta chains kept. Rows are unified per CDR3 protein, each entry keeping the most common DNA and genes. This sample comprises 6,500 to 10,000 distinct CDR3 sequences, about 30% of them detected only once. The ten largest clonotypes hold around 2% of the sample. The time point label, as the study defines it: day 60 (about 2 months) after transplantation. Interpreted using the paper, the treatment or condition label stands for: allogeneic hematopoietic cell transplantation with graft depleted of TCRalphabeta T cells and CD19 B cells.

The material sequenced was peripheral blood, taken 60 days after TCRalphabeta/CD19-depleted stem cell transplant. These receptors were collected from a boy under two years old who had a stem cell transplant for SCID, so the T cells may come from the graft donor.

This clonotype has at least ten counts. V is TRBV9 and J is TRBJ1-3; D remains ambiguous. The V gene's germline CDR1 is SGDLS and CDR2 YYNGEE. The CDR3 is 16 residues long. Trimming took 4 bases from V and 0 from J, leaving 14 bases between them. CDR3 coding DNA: TGTGCCAGCAGCAACTCAGTGAAATACTCTGGAAACACCATATATTTT. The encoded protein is CASSNSVKYSGNTIYF.

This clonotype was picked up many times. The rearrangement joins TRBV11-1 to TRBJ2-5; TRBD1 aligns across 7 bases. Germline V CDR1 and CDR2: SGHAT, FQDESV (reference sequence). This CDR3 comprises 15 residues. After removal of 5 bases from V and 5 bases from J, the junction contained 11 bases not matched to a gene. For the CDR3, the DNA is TGTGCCAGCAGCACCTACGGGACAGCCGCCGAGACCCAGTACTTC. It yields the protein CASSTYGTAAETQYF.

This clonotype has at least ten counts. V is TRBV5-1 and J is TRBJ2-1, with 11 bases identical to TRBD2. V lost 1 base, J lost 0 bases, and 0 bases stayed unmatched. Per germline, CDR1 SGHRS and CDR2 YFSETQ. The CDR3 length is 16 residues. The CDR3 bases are TGCGCCAGCAGCTTGACTAGCGGGAGCTCCTACAATGAGCAGTTCTTC. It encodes CASSLTSGSSYNEQFF.

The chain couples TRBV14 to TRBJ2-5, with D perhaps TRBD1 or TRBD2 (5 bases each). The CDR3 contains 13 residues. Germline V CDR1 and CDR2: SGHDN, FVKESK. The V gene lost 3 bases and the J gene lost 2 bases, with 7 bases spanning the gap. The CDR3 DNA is TGTGCCAGCAGCCAGGGACCACAAGAGACCCAGTACTTC. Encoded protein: CASSQGPQETQYF.

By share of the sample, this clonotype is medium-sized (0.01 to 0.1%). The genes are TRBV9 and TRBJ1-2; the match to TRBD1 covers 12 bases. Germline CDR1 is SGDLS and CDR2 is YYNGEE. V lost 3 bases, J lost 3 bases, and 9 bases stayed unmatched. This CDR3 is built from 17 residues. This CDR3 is CASSARDRGHLDYGYTF. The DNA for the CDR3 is TGTGCCAGCAGCGCCCGGGACAGGGGGCATCTGGACTATGGCTACACCTTC.

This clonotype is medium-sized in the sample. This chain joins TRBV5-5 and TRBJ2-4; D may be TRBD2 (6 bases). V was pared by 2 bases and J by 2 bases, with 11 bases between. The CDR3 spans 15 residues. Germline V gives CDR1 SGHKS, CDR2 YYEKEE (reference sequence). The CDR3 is CASSFWRGTKNIQYF. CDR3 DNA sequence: TGTGCCAGCAGCTTTTGGAGGGGAACCAAAAACATTCAGTACTTC.

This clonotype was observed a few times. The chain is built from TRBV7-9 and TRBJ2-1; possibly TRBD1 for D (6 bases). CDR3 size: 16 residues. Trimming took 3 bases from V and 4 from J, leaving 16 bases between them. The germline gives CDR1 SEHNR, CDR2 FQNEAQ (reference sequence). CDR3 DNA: TGTGCCAGCAGCTTCTTCAGGACAGTATTTTACAATGAGCAGTTCTTC. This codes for CASSFFRTVFYNEQFF.

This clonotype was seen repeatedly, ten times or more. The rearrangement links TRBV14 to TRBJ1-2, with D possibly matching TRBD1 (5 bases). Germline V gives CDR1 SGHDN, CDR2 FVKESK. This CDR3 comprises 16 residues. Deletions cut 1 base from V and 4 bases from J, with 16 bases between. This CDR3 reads CASSQASGDWVYGYTF. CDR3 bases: TGTGCCAGCAGCCAAGCCTCGGGGGACTGGGTCTATGGCTACACCTTC.

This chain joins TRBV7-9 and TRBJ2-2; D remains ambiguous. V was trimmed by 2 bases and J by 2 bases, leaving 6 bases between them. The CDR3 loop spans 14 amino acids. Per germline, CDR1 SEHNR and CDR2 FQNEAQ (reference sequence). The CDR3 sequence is CASSLTVNTGELFF. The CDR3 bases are TGTGCCAGCAGCTTAACCGTAAACACCGGGGAGCTGTTTTTT.

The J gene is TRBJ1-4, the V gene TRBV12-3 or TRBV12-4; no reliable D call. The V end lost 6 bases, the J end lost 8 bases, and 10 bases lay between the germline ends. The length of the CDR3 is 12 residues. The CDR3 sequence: CASSWWNEKLFF. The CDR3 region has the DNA TGTGCCAGCAGCTGGTGGAACGAAAAACTGTTTTTT.

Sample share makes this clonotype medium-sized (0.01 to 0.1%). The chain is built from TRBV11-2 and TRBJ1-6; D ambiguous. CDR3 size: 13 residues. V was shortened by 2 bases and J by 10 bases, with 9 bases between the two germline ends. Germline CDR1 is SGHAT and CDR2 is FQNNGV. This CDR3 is CASSLRRASPLHF. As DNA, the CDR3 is TGTGCCAGCAGCTTAAGACGGGCGTCACCCCTCCACTTT.

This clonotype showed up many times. CDR3 sequence reads: CASSLRGQSNQPQHF. CDR3 coding DNA: TGTGCCAGCAGCTTAAGGGGGCAATCAAATCAGCCCCAGCATTTT. This chain joins TRBV7-9 and TRBJ1-5; 7 bases line up with TRBD1. The V and J ends lost 2 bases and 4 bases, in that order; junction bases with no gene match: 5. The CDR3 consists of 15 residues. Germline CDR1 SEHNR, CDR2 FQNEAQ (reference sequence).

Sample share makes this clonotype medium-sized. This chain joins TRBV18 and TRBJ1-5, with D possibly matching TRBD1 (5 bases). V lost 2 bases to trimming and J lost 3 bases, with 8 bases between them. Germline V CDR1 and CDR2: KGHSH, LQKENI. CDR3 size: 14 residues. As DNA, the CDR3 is TGTGCCAGCTCACCATCAGGGATCAATCAGCCCCAGCATTTT. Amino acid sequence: CASSPSGINQPQHF.

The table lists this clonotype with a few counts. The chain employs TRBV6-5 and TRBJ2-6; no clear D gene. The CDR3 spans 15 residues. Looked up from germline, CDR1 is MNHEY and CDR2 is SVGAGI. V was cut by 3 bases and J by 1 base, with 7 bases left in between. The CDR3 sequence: CASSYFGSGANVLTF. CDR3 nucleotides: TGTGCCAGCAGTTATTTCGGGTCTGGGGCCAACGTCCTGACTTTC.

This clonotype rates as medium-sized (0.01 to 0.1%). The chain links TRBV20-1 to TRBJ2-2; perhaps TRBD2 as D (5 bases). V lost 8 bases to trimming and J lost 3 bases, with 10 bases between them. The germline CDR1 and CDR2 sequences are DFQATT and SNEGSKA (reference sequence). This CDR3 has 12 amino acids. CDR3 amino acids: CSTRGYTGELFF. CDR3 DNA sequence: TGCAGTACCAGAGGGTACACCGGGGAGCTGTTTTTT.

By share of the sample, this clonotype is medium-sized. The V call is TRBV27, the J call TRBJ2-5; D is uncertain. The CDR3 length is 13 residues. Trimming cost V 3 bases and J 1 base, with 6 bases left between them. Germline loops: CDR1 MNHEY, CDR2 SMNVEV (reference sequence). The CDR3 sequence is CASSFFPQETQYF. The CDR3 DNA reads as TGTGCCAGCAGTTTTTTCCCCCAAGAGACCCAGTACTTC.

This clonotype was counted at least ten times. The CDR3: CASRKVHGNSPLHF. In DNA form, the CDR3 reads TGCGCCAGCAGGAAGGTGCATGGAAATTCACCCCTCCACTTT. This chain joins TRBV10-2 and TRBJ1-6; D remains ambiguous. Germline CDR1 WSHSY, CDR2 SAAADI. The CDR3 is 14 residues long. Trimming shortened V by 6 bases and J by 7 bases, and 13 bases separated the two germline ends.

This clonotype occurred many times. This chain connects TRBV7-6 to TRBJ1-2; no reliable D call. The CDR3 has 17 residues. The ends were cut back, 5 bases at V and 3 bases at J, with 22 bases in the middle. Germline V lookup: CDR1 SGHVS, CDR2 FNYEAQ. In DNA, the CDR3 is TGTGCCAGCAGCCCCAGTAGGGTGCCCCGCCATGACTATGGCTACACCTTC. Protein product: CASSPSRVPRHDYGYTF.

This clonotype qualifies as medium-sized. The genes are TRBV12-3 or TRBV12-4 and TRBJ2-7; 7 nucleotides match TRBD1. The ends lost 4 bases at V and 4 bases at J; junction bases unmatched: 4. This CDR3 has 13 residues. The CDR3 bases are TGTGCCAGCAGTTGGACAGGCTATTACGAGCAGTACTTC. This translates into CASSWTGYYEQYF.

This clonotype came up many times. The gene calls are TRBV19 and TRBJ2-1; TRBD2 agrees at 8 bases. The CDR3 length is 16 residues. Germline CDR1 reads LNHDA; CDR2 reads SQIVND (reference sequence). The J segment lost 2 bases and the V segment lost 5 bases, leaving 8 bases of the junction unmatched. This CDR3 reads CASSRIAGPTYNEQFF. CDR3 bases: TGTGCCAGTAGTCGGATAGCGGGGCCGACCTACAATGAGCAGTTCTTC.

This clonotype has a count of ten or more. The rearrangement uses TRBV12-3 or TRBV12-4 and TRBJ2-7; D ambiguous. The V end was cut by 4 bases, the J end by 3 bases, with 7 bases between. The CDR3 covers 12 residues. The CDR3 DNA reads TGTGCCAGCAGTTCTTGGGGCTACGAGCAGTACTTC. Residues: CASSSWGYEQYF.

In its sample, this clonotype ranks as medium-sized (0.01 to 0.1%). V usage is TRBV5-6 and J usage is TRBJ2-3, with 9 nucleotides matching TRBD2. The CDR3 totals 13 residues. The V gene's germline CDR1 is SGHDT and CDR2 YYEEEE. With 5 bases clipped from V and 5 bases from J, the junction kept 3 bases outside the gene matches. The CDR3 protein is CASSTAGGDTQYF. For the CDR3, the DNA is TGTGCCAGCAGTACAGCGGGGGGAGATACGCAGTATTTT.

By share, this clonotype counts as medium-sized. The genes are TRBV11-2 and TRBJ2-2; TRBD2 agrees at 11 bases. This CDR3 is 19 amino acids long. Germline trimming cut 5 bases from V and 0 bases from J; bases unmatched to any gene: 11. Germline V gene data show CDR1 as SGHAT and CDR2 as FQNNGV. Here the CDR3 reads CASSKAPSGGLANTGELFF. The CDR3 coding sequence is TGTGCCAGCAGCAAGGCCCCTAGCGGGGGGCTCGCGAACACCGGGGAGCTGTTTTTT.

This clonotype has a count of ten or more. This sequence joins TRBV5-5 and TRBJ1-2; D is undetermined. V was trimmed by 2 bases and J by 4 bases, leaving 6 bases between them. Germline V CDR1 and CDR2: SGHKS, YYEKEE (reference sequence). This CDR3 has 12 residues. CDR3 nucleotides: TGTGCCAGCAGCTTCTGGCCCTATGGCTACACCTTC. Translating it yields CASSFWPYGYTF.

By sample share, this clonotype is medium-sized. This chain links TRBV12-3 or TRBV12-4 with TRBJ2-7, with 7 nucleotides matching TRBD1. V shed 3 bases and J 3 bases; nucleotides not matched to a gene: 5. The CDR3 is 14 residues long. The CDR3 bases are TGTGCCAGCAGTTTGCGGCAGGGGGACTACGAGCAGTACTTC. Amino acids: CASSLRQGDYEQYF.

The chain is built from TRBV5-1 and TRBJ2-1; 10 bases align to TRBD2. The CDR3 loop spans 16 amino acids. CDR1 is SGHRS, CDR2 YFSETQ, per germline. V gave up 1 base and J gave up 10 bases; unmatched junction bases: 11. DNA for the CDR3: TGCGCCAGCAGCTTGTTAACTAGCGGGGACAGTAGGGAGCAGTTCTTC. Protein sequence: CASSLLTSGDSREQFF. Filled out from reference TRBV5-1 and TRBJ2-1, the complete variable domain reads KAGVTQTPRYLIKTRGQQVTLSCSPISGHRSVSWYQQTPGQGLQFLFEYFSETQRNKGNFPGRFSGRQFSNSRSEMNVSTLELGDSALYLCASSLLTSGDSREQFFGPGTRLTVL.

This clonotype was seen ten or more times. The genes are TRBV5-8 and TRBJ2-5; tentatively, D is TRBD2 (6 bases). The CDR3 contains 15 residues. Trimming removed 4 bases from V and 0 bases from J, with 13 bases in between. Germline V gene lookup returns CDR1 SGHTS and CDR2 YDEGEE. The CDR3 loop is CASSPIGRYQETQYF. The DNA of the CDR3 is TGTGCCAGCAGCCCTATTGGGAGGTACCAAGAGACCCAGTACTTC. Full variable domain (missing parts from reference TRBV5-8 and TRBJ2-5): EAGVTQSPTHLIKTRGQQATLRCSPISGHTSVYWYQQALGLGLQFLLWYDEGEERNRGNFPPRFSGRQFPNYSSELNVNALELEDSALYLCASSPIGRYQETQYFGPGTRLLVL.

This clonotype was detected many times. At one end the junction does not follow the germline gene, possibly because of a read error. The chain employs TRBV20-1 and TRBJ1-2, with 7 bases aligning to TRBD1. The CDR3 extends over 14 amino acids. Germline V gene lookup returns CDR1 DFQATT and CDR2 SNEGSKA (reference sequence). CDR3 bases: TGCAGTGCTCGAGAGAAGGGGGCGAGGGGTGGCTACACCTTC. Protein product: CSAREKGARGGYTF.

CDR3 sequence: CASSPSGTDNEQFF. The DNA of the CDR3 is TGTGCCAGCAGCCCCAGCGGGACGGACAATGAGCAGTTCTTC. The V gene is TRBV5-4, the J gene TRBJ2-1; 7 bases agree with TRBD2. Germline CDR1 SGHNT, CDR2 YYREEE (reference sequence). With V trimmed by 4 bases and J by 5 bases, 6 bases remained unmatched. The CDR3 extends over 14 amino acids. Together with reference TRBV5-4 and TRBJ2-1, the CDR3 gives the full variable domain: ETGVTQSPTHLIKTRGQQVTLRCSSQSGHNTVSWYQQALGQGPQFIFQYYREEENGRGNFPPRFSGLQFPNYSSELNVNALELDDSALYLCASSPSGTDNEQFFGPGTRLTVL.

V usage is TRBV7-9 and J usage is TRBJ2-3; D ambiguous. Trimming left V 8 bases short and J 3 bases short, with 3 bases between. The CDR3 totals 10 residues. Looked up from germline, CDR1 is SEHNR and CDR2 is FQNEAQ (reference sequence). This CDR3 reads CASRTDTQYF. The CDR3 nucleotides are TGTGCCAGCCGAACAGATACGCAGTATTTT.

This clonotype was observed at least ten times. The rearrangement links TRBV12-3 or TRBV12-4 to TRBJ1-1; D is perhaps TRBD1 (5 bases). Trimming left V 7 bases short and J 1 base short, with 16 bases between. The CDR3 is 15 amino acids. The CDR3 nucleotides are TGTGCCAGCACCTTCTCGACAGCATGGAACACTGAAGCTTTCTTT. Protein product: CASTFSTAWNTEAFF.

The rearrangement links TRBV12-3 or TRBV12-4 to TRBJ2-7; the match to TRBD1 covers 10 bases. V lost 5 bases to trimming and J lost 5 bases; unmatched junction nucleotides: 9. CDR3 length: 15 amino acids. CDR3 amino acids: CASSVGQGLTDEQYF. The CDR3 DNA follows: TGTGCCAGCAGTGTGGGACAGGGGCTTACGGACGAGCAGTACTTC.